This T cell receptor (beta chain) was obtained from a study of blood T cell repertoires in COVID-19. Study at large: The United States, Italy and Spain provided the acute and convalescent COVID-19 samples. In each case, the material was cDNA or gDNA derived from T cells, B-cell-depleted T cells, or PBMCs.

Of note for this clone: This specimen includes other DNA sequences encoding the same CDR3.

In the source study's methods: Using reference gene primer amplification, nucleated cell counts were estimated. The method was immunoSEQ multiplex PCR; TCRdb's version includes in-frame clones alone and lacks a portion of them. The V and J calls and clone size were taken over from that table, and D and trimming were inferred from the DNA. Of about 240,000 clones listed, about 83% are singletons. Germline trimming cut 2 bases from V and 2 bases from J; bases unmatched to any gene: 4. This CDR3 is 15 amino acids long. Germline V gene lookup returns CDR1 KGHSH and CDR2 LQKENI. The chain recombines TRBV18 with TRBJ2-7, with 9 nucleotides matching TRBD1. Sequenced input: peripheral blood. This clonotype was obtained from a man in his fifties or sixties with acute or convalescent COVID-19. DNA of the CDR3: TGTGCCAGCTCACCAGCCGGGACAGGGACCTACGAGCAGTACTTC. This codes for CASSPAGTGTYEQYF.